Listed here are 24 T cell receptor beta chains from one sample, sequenced in a study of spatial heterogeneity in lung cancer. TCRdb reprocessed the 5' RACE reads with MiXCR, giving one entry per CDR3 protein. The table shows about 3,500 distinct CDR3 sequences, with around 15% occurring only once. Time point in this sample: sample taken at primary tumor resection. Study conclusions and caveats: Tracking of tumor mutation counts was seen in expanded intratumoral alpha and beta TCR counts.

Antigens of these TCRs are unknown. The specimen comprised lung tumor tissue, sampled at surgery. The receptors stem from a female donor with early-stage non-small cell lung cancer.

This clonotype qualifies as medium-sized. This chain joins TRBV12-2 and TRBJ2-2; TRBD2, the D gene given by the table, was not confirmed from the DNA. TRBV12-2 is deemed a pseudogene. The CDR3 contains 20 residues. CDR3 loop: CASRLGSGTSGRIGTGELFF. The CDR3 nucleotides read TGTGCAAGTCGCTTAGGTTCCGGGACTAGCGGGAGGATAGGAACCGGGGAGCTGTTTTTT.

This clonotype was recorded at least ten times. This chain connects TRBV5-1 to TRBJ2-1, with D uncertain. Trimming left V 5 bases short and J 1 base short, with 10 bases between. The germline gives CDR1 SGHRS, CDR2 YFSETQ. The CDR3 loop spans 14 amino acids. The CDR3 reads CASRSQGSYNEQFF. In DNA, the CDR3 is TGCGCCAGCAGAAGTCAAGGGTCCTACAATGAGCAGTTCTTC.

This clonotype was seen a handful of times. The V call is TRBV2, the J call TRBJ2-2; D may be TRBD1 (6 bases). Trimming took 6 bases from V and 4 from J, leaving 9 bases between them. In germline, CDR1 is SNHLY, CDR2 FYNNEI. The CDR3 sequence is 13 residues long. The CDR3 DNA follows: TGTGCCAGCAGCACAGGGTTCACCGGGGAGCTGTTTTTT. Translation gives CASSTGFTGELFF. The full variable domain, completed using reference TRBV2 and TRBJ2-2, is EPEVTQTPSHQVTQMGQEVILRCVPISNHLYFYWYRQILGQKVEFLVSFYNNEISEKSEIFDDQFSVERPDGSNFTLKIRSTKLEDSAMYFCASSTGFTGELFFGEGSRLTVL.

By sample fraction, this clonotype is medium-sized. The chain has TRBV2 and TRBJ2-1; no definite D call. CDR3 length: 11 amino acids. V was clipped by 4 bases and J by 12 bases, with 10 bases between them. CDR1 is SNHLY and CDR2 is FYNNEI in the germline V gene. CDR3 residues: CASSVPTRQFF. For the CDR3, the DNA is TGTGCCAGCAGTGTGCCCACCAGGCAGTTCTTC.

Judged by abundance, this clonotype is medium-sized. CDR3 DNA: TGTGCCAGCAGCTTGGCCGCCGCATTATCTGGCTACACCTTC. Protein product: CASSLAAALSGYTF. The chain recombines TRBV5-4 with TRBJ1-2, with unresolved D. This CDR3 contains 14 residues. Trimming cost V 0 bases and J 7 bases, with 13 bases left between them. The germline CDR1 and CDR2 sequences are SGHNT and YYREEE (reference sequence).

This clonotype is labeled medium-sized. CDR3 protein: CSARGGSGEADTQYF. CDR3 bases: TGCAGTGCTAGAGGGGGGTCGGGAGAGGCAGATACGCAGTATTTT. The rearrangement links TRBV20-1 to TRBJ2-3, with D possibly TRBD2 on 6 matching bases. CDR3 size: 15 residues. The germline V gene encodes CDR1 DFQATT and CDR2 SNEGSKA (reference sequence). Trimming took off 1 base at V and 4 bases at J, with 15 bases between the two ends.

By sample fraction, this clonotype is medium-sized. This chain uses TRBV5-4 with TRBJ2-1; 8 positions agree with TRBD1. V was pared by 7 bases and J by 6 bases, with 6 bases of the junction left unmatched. The CDR3 is made up of 13 amino acids. The germline gives CDR1 SGHNT, CDR2 YYREEE (reference sequence). The DNA of the CDR3 is TGTGCCAGCTCCACTACAGGGGGCAATGAGCAGTTCTTC. As protein: CASSTTGGNEQFF.

This clonotype is labeled as medium-sized. The CDR3 here is CASSLATASSGANVLTF. The CDR3 DNA reads as TGTGCCAGCAGCTTAGCGACAGCTTCGAGTGGGGCCAACGTCCTGACTTTC. The chain joins TRBV7-6 to TRBJ2-6, with D maybe TRBD1 (5 bases). V lost 0 bases and J 3 bases, leaving 12 bases between the germline ends. The CDR3 consists of 17 residues. Germline CDR1 and CDR2: SGHVS and FNYEAQ.

By sample share, this clonotype is medium-sized (0.01 to 0.1%). The chain recombines TRBV6-5 with TRBJ2-7, with TRBD2 matching over 14 bases. The germline V gene has CDR1 MNHEY and CDR2 SVGAGI. CDR3 length equals 16 residues. V dropped 0 bases and J dropped 3; count of bases not matched to a gene: 1. This chain's CDR3 is CASSYSGTSGSYEQYF. CDR3 coding DNA: TGTGCCAGCAGTTACTCGGGGACTAGCGGGAGCTACGAGCAGTACTTC.

By proportion, this clonotype is medium-sized. This rearrangement joins TRBV7-2 to TRBJ2-5, with TRBD1 matching 7 bases. The CDR3 spans 14 residues. Looked up from germline, CDR1 is SGHTA and CDR2 is FQGNSA. With 5 bases clipped from V and 4 bases from J, the junction kept 7 bases outside the gene matches. Here the CDR3 DNA reads TGTGCCAGCAGCCTGGGACAGCAACGAGAGACCCAGTACTTC. Amino acids: CASSLGQQRETQYF. The full variable domain, in which reference TRBV7-2 and TRBJ2-5 provide the parts outside the CDR3, is GAGVSQSPSNKVTEKGKDVELRCDPISGHTALYWYRQSLGQGLEFLIYFQGNSAPDKSGLPSDRFSAERTGGSVSTLTIQRTQQEDSAVYLCASSLGQQRETQYFGPGTRLLVL.

The chain is built from TRBV5-1 and TRBJ2-1; TRBD1 aligns across 7 bases. The length of the CDR3 is 12 residues. Germline lookup yields CDR1 SGHRS and CDR2 YFSETQ. V was pared by 4 bases and J by 7 bases, with 2 bases of the junction left unmatched. The CDR3 spells CASSTGVNEQFF. The CDR3 region has the DNA TGCGCCAGCAGCACAGGGGTGAATGAGCAGTTCTTC.

The sample holds a few counts of this clonotype. Just one base apart from a much larger clone, this may be a read error. The DNA for the CDR3 is TGTGCCAGCAGCTTCGGGGGTGGGTACGAGCAGTACTTC. Protein product: CASSFGGGYEQYF. The chain links TRBV7-2 to TRBJ2-7, with D perhaps TRBD2 (6 bases). The CDR3 runs 13 residues. CDR1 SGHTA and CDR2 FQGNSA come from the germline V gene. V was trimmed by 3 bases and J by 4 bases, leaving 10 bases between them.

In this sample, this clonotype is medium-sized. J is TRBJ2-6 and V is TRBV6-2 or TRBV6-3; D is undetermined. The CDR3 covers 15 residues. Germline V CDR1 and CDR2: MNHEY, SVGEGT. With 7 bases removed from V and 0 bases from J, the gap between germline ends came to 10 bases. The CDR3 sequence: CASNPTGSGANVLTF. DNA for the CDR3: TGTGCCAGCAACCCCACGGGCTCTGGGGCCAACGTCCTGACTTTC.

By share, this clonotype counts as medium-sized. The chain couples TRBV29-1 to TRBJ1-1; 7 positions agree with TRBD1. Germline lookup yields CDR1 SQVTM and CDR2 ANQGSEA. The CDR3 is 13 amino acids. V lost 5 bases to trimming and J lost 2 bases; unmatched junction nucleotides: 5. The CDR3 loop is CSVFDRDNTEAFF. The CDR3 nucleotides are TGCAGCGTTTTCGACAGGGATAACACTGAAGCTTTCTTT.

This clonotype is classed as medium-sized. This chain joins TRBV10-3 and TRBJ2-1, with TRBD2 matching over 12 bases. Germline CDR1 and CDR2: ENHRY and SYGVKD. V lost 3 bases and J lost 6; bases outside the gene matches: 3. The CDR3 has 15 amino acids. CDR3 in DNA: TGTGCCATCAGTGAAACGACTAGCGGGAGCAATGAGCAGTTCTTC. Translated, it gives CAISETTSGSNEQFF.

Sample share makes this clonotype medium-sized (0.01 to 0.1%). The chain employs TRBV24-1 and TRBJ2-1, with D possibly TRBD2 on 6 matching bases. The CDR3 totals 15 residues. Germline V CDR1 and CDR2: KGHDR, SFDVKD. Trimming shortened V by 9 bases and J by 5 bases, and 19 bases separated the two germline ends. The CDR3 DNA follows: TGTGCCACCTCGGGGAGTAGCGGAGACCACAATGAGCAGTTCTTC. Encoded protein: CATSGSSGDHNEQFF.

Judged by abundance, this clonotype is medium-sized. This chain links TRBV19 with TRBJ2-7; D is possibly TRBD2 (6 bases). V dropped 3 bases and J dropped 7 bases, with 25 bases sitting between them. Germline V lookup: CDR1 LNHDA, CDR2 SQIVND (reference sequence). CDR3 size: 17 residues. CDR3 nucleotides: TGTGCCAGTAGTATGCCCAAAATGCGGGGATTGGAGGAGGAGCAGTACTTC. The encoded protein is CASSMPKMRGLEEEQYF. Together with reference TRBV19 and TRBJ2-7, the CDR3 gives the full variable domain: DGGITQSPKYLFRKEGQNVTLSCEQNLNHDAMYWYRQDPGQGLRLIYYSQIVNDFQKGDIAEGYSVSREKKESFPLTVTSAQKNPTAFYLCASSMPKMRGLEEEQYFGPGTRLTVT.

This chain uses TRBV18 with TRBJ2-7; 9 bases are shared with TRBD2. Looked up from germline, CDR1 is KGHSH and CDR2 is LQKENI. The J segment lost 2 bases and the V segment lost 0 bases, leaving 2 bases of the junction unmatched. CDR3 length: 15 amino acids. This CDR3 reads CASSPPPSGAYEQYF. The DNA for the CDR3 is TGTGCCAGCTCACCACCGCCTAGCGGGGCCTACGAGCAGTACTTC.

This clonotype counts as medium-sized. The chain employs TRBV28 and TRBJ1-2; tentatively, D is TRBD1 (5 bases). The CDR3 loop spans 14 amino acids. CDR1 MDHEN and CDR2 SYDVKM come from the germline V gene. Between the trimmed V and J ends, which lost 2 bases and 5 bases, there was a span of 12 bases. For the CDR3, the DNA is TGTGCCAGCAGTTTAGGAACAGGAGAATATGGCTACACCTTC. Protein: CASSLGTGEYGYTF.

With regard to this clonotype: This may come from a read error, since a much larger clone is one base off. The chain links TRBV18 to TRBJ1-1; perhaps TRBD1 as D (5 bases). The CDR3 length is 15 residues. V lost 2 bases to trimming and J lost 10 bases, with 20 bases between them. CDR1 and CDR2 from the germline V gene are KGHSH and LQKENI. In DNA, the CDR3 is TGTGCCAGCTCACCAGAATCTGCGGGGACCGTGGGAGCTTTCTTT. Its translation: CASSPESAGTVGAFF.

This chain joins TRBV5-1 and TRBJ1-3; the D gene is possibly TRBD1 (6 bases). Germline CDR1 and CDR2: SGHRS and YFSETQ. V dropped 3 bases and J dropped 2 bases, with 18 bases sitting between them. CDR3 length: 17 residues. The CDR3 bases are TGCGCCAGCAGCTCGGTCGGAGTACAGGGAGCTGGAAACACCATATATTTT. Protein product: CASSSVGVQGAGNTIYF.

This clonotype showed up many times. The chain carries TRBV20-1 and TRBJ1-1; TRBD1 matches 7 bases. The germline gives CDR1 DFQATT, CDR2 SNEGSKA (reference sequence). This CDR3 spans 15 amino acids. V was clipped by 5 bases and J by 0 bases; unmatched bases: 9. The CDR3 loop reads CSAPNADRMNTEAFF. For the CDR3, the DNA is TGCAGTGCTCCCAATGCGGACAGGATGAACACTGAAGCTTTCTTT.

Within the sample, this clonotype is medium-sized. The rearrangement links TRBV5-4 to TRBJ1-2, with a tentative D call TRBD1 (6 bases). The V gene lost 3 bases and the J gene lost 7 bases, with 22 bases spanning the gap. CDR1 SGHNT and CDR2 YYREEE come from the germline V gene (reference sequence). There are 16 residues in the CDR3. CDR3 nucleotides: TGTGCCAGCAGCTCTACAGGGATTCTCAGCCTAGGTGGCTACACCTTC. Protein sequence: CASSSTGILSLGGYTF.

This clonotype is categorized as medium-sized (0.01 to 0.1%). The chain employs TRBV7-9 and TRBJ1-1; D is undetermined. Germline V gives CDR1 SEHNR, CDR2 FQNEAQ (reference sequence). Trimming stripped 6 bases from V and 1 base from J, with 18 bases between. This CDR3 contains 16 residues. The CDR3 bases are TGTGCCAGCAGAGTCTTAGTTGGACGAAAGAACACTGAAGCTTTCTTT. Translation: CASRVLVGRKNTEAFF.